This TCR beta chain is from a study of blood T cell repertoires in COVID-19. CDR3 length equals 13 residues. CDR1 SGHTS and CDR2 YDEGEE come from the germline V gene. With V trimmed by 4 bases and J by 3 bases, 2 bases remained unmatched. Libraries were prepared by immunoSEQ multiplex PCR; TCRdb keeps only in-frame clonotypes and omits some of them. This table holds about 81,000 clones, nearly 90% found once. This TCR derives from a woman of 80 years or more with active COVID-19. This chain connects TRBV5-8 to TRBJ2-3; 7 nucleotides line up with TRBD2. Source material: peripheral blood. The CDR3 sequence: CASSRTRTDTQYF. CDR3 coding DNA: TGTGCCAGCAGCCGGACTAGGACAGATACGCAGTATTTT.